This is a list of T cell receptor beta chains from one sample in a study of shared clonotypes between healthy human individuals. Clones were read by immunoSEQ multiplex PCR, and TCRdb kept only the in-frame ones, dropping some. This table holds some 2 million clones, around 96% found once. What was sequenced was naive CD8+ T cells sorted from blood. The receptors were sampled from a young man in good health. Both conserved end residues are part of each CDR3.

>TRBV5-1|TRBJ2-1
CASSLNRGSYNEQFF
>TRBV10-3|TRBJ2-7
CATQNELGQGYEQYF
>TRBV4-1|TRBJ1-2
CASSQVGTGGEGYTF
>TRBV5-1|TRBJ2-1
CASSLGTGLVNNEQFF
>TRBV20-1|TRBJ2-1
CSARLVNEQFF
>TRBV28|TRBJ2-1
CASSRTGGDYEQFF
>TRBV27|TRBJ1-1
CASSVLTGEPTEAFF
>TRBV10-3|TRBJ2-2
CAIHLETGELFF
>TRBV7-9|TRBJ2-3
CASSVSPWDTQYF
>TRBV6-5|TRBJ2-7
CASSYPGPEQYF
>TRBV5-4|TRBJ2-1
CASSSEKGMVRDEQFF
>TRBV27|TRBJ2-1
CASRTFTNNEQFF
>TRBV9|TRBJ1-1
CASSRGTGKAFF
>TRBV30|TRBJ2-2
CAWHPGQGAGELFF
>TRBV5-1|TRBJ2-1
CASSQGDQRYNEQFF
>TRBV4-1|TRBJ2-1
CASAQDSSYNEQFF
>TRBV6-5|TRBJ2-3
CASKSWELSADTQYF
>TRBV11-2|TRBJ2-1
CASSLGYEQFF